Shown below are 20 T cell receptor beta chains from a single sample sequenced in a study of PD-L1 blockade in urothelial cancer. As for time point: pretreatment peripheral blood. This table comes from immunoSEQ multiplex PCR, and its TCRdb copy is limited to in-frame clones, with some not included. This sample has tens of thousands of clones, with roughly 90% found just once. The material was PBMCs, obtained around atezolizumab (anti-PD-L1) treatment. These receptors originate from a woman older than 75 with urothelial cancer.

The chain links TRBV7-2 to TRBJ2-3; no clear D gene. V shed 8 bases and J shed 2 bases, with 11 bases lying between them. CDR3 size: 13 residues. Germline V gene lookup returns CDR1 SGHTA and CDR2 FQGNSA. The CDR3 loop reads CASAKQFTDTQYF. CDR3 nucleotide sequence: TGTGCCAGCGCCAAACAATTCACAGATACGCAGTATTTT.

The chain employs TRBV7-9 and TRBJ2-4; TRBD2 might be the D (6 bases). Trimming shortened V by 6 bases and J by 3 bases, and 21 bases separated the two germline ends. Germline V gives CDR1 SEHNR, CDR2 FQNEAQ (reference sequence). The CDR3 is made up of 17 amino acids. The CDR3 loop reads CASSLRSGQYGKNIQYF. The CDR3 region has the DNA TGTGCCAGCAGTCTAAGGAGCGGGCAGTATGGCAAAAACATTCAGTACTTC. The entire variable domain, with the rest obtained from reference TRBV7-9 and TRBJ2-4, is as follows: DTGVSQNPRHKITKRGQNVTFRCDPISEHNRLYWYRQTLGQGPEFLTYFQNEAQLEKSRLLSDRFSAERPKGSFSTLEIQRTEQGDSAMYLCASSLRSGQYGKNIQYFGAGTRLSVL.

V gene TRBV2 combines with J gene TRBJ2-7, with D hard to call. There are 13 residues in the CDR3. Looked up from germline, CDR1 is SNHLY and CDR2 is FYNNEI. The V gene lost 7 bases and the J gene lost 4 bases, with 14 bases spanning the gap. The CDR3 DNA is TGTGCCAGCATTCTAGTTTTCGGGTACGAGCAGTACTTC. This encodes CASILVFGYEQYF.

The V call is TRBV6-1, the J call TRBJ1-1; weak D call: TRBD1 (5 bases). Trimming cost V 8 bases and J 4 bases, with 17 bases left between them. Germline assignment: CDR1 MNHNS and CDR2 SASEGT. CDR3 length: 14 residues. CDR3: CASDVGGPTTEAFF. CDR3 bases: TGTGCCAGCGACGTCGGGGGACCCACCACTGAAGCTTTCTTT.

The genes are TRBV6-5 and TRBJ1-1; D not resolved. The CDR3 spans 14 residues. Trimming removed 1 base at V and 7 bases at J, with 13 bases between. Germline loops: CDR1 MNHEY, CDR2 SVGAGI. As DNA, the CDR3 is TGTGCCAGCAGTTACTTTGGGAGGGTCAGTGAAGCTTTCTTT. Translating it yields CASSYFGRVSEAFF.

V usage is TRBV5-1 and J usage is TRBJ1-1, with D unresolved. Per germline, CDR1 SGHRS and CDR2 YFSETQ. V was pared by 6 bases and J by 5 bases, with 14 bases between. This CDR3 has 13 amino acids. The CDR3, as DNA: TGCGCCAGCAAGTCATTCGGGGTAACTGAAGCTTTCTTT. Its protein product is CASKSFGVTEAFF.

The rearrangement links TRBV6-5 to TRBJ1-2; D may be TRBD1 (6 bases). V lost 6 bases and J lost 3, with 8 bases in between. In germline, CDR1 is MNHEY, CDR2 SVGAGI. The CDR3 spans 12 residues. The CDR3 DNA is TGTGCCAGCAGGAACAGGGACTATGGCTACACCTTC. Its protein is CASRNRDYGYTF.

The J gene is TRBJ1-4, the V gene TRBV28; 9 positions agree with TRBD1. This CDR3 contains 15 residues. V trimming: 3 bases; J trimming: 5 bases; junction bases outside the gene matches: 4. Germline lookup yields CDR1 MDHEN and CDR2 SYDVKM. CDR3 coding DNA: TGTGCCAGCAGTTTTACCGGGACAGGGAATGAAAAACTGTTTTTT. Translated: CASSFTGTGNEKLFF.

This chain connects TRBV10-3 to TRBJ2-5; D is perhaps TRBD1 (5 bases). The V and J ends lost 6 bases and 5 bases respectively, with 13 bases between them. Germline V lookup: CDR1 ENHRY, CDR2 SYGVKD. CDR3 length equals 13 residues. The chain's CDR3 is CAIRTDPGETQYF. The DNA for the CDR3 is TGTGCCATCAGGACAGACCCAGGGGAGACCCAGTACTTC.

The CDR3 DNA reads as TGTGCCAGCAGCCCCCGGACAGGGGACACCGGGGAGCTGTTTTTT. It codes for CASSPRTGDTGELFF. The rearrangement links TRBV7-3 to TRBJ2-2; 9 nucleotides line up with TRBD1. Unmatched junction bases numbered 4, after V lost 5 bases and J lost 3 bases. CDR3 size: 15 residues. Germline V gene data show CDR1 as SGHTA and CDR2 as FQGTGA. The variable domain in full, completed from reference TRBV7-3 and TRBJ2-2, reads GAGVSQTPSNKVTEKGKYVELRCDPISGHTALYWYRQSLGQGPEFLIYFQGTGAADDSGLPNDRFFAVRPEGSVSTLKIQRTERGDSAVYLCASSPRTGDTGELFFGEGSRLTVL.

This clone was seen only once. As DNA, the CDR3 is TGTGCCAGTACCCCGGGACAGGCCAACCGGGGCAACTATGGCTACACCTTC. Amino acids: CASTPGQANRGNYGYTF. The chain has TRBV19 and TRBJ1-2, with TRBD1 matching 8 bases. This CDR3 region has 17 residues. CDR1 LNHDA and CDR2 SQIVND come from the germline V gene (reference sequence). V shed 7 bases, J shed 2 bases, and the junction held 15 bases outside the gene matches.

The sample holds one count of this clone. V is TRBV6-6 and J is TRBJ2-1; the match to TRBD1 covers 9 bases. V gave up 6 bases and J gave up 8 bases; unmatched junction bases: 5. The germline V gene has CDR1 MNHNY and CDR2 SVGAGI (reference sequence). The CDR3 is 13 residues long. The CDR3 region is CASSLTGGYEQFF. The CDR3 DNA reads TGTGCCAGCAGCTTGACAGGGGGATATGAGCAGTTCTTC.

The rearrangement joins TRBV18 to TRBJ2-7; 7 positions agree with TRBD1. Germline CDR1 KGHSH, CDR2 LQKENI. V lost 2 bases, J lost 5 bases, and 3 bases stayed unmatched. The length of the CDR3 is 13 residues. CDR3 nucleotide sequence: TGTGCCAGCTCACCAGTGACAGGGAACGAGCAGTACTTC. This codes for CASSPVTGNEQYF.

This clone was picked up a small number of times. The rearrangement uses TRBV29-1 and TRBJ1-1; D not certain. Trimming cost V 3 bases and J 4 bases, with 12 bases left between them. The CDR3 extends over 13 amino acids. Germline V gives CDR1 SQVTM, CDR2 ANQGSEA. The CDR3 DNA sequence: TGCAGCGTTGATGCCCCCCTGGCCACTGAAGCTTTCTTT. It is translated as CSVDAPLATEAFF.

This chain links TRBV5-1 with TRBJ2-3; TRBD1 is a possible D gene (8 bases). V lost 0 bases to trimming and J lost 5 bases, with 13 bases between them. Germline V lookup: CDR1 SGHRS, CDR2 YFSETQ. The CDR3 contains 15 residues. The CDR3 nucleotides read TGCGCCAGCAGCTTGGGGACAGGGAGGGGAGATACGCAGTATTTT. Translated, it gives CASSLGTGRGDTQYF.

This rearrangement joins TRBV19 to TRBJ1-5; possible D gene TRBD1, 6 bases. V shed 5 bases and J shed 1 base, with 9 bases lying between them. CDR1 and CDR2 (germline): LNHDA, SQIVND (reference sequence). This CDR3 spans 14 amino acids. The CDR3 spells CASSSDRSNQPQHF. In DNA, the CDR3 is TGTGCCAGTAGTTCCGACAGGAGCAATCAGCCCCAGCATTTT.

The J gene is TRBJ2-5, the V gene TRBV5-5, with D possibly TRBD1 on 5 matching bases. CDR3 size: 17 residues. The V gene's germline CDR1 is SGHKS and CDR2 YYEKEE (reference sequence). Trimming removed 0 bases from V and 4 bases from J, with 19 bases in between. The CDR3 sequence is CASSLVAGPFSRETQYF. CDR3 coding DNA: TGTGCCAGCAGCTTGGTGGCAGGGCCGTTCAGCAGAGAGACCCAGTACTTC.

This clone appeared once. The V call is TRBV6-1, the J call TRBJ1-1; TRBD1 agrees at 12 bases. Germline lookup yields CDR1 MNHNS and CDR2 SASEGT. This CDR3 is 15 amino acids long. Trimming cost V 6 bases and J 5 bases; bases outside gene matches: 7. The CDR3 protein is CASRTGTGGRTEAFF. The CDR3 DNA follows: TGTGCCAGCAGGACCGGGACAGGGGGCCGGACTGAAGCTTTCTTT.

The chain has TRBV5-1 and TRBJ1-1, with TRBD1 identical over 10 bases. This CDR3 has 19 residues. The V gene end was trimmed by 4 bases and the J gene end by 0 bases; junction bases not matched to a gene: 15. Looked up from germline, CDR1 is SGHRS and CDR2 is YFSETQ. The CDR3 sequence is CASSRGQGRINGLNTEAFF. CDR3 nucleotide sequence: TGCGCCAGCAGCCGGGGACAGGGGAGGATAAACGGACTGAACACTGAAGCTTTCTTT.

The rearrangement joins TRBV7-9 to TRBJ1-4; D is perhaps TRBD1 (5 bases). The CDR3 contains 15 residues. Germline V CDR1 and CDR2: SEHNR, FQNEAQ (reference sequence). V lost 5 bases to trimming and J lost 5 bases, with 15 bases between them. CDR3 protein: CASSPDGGGNEKLFF. Written as DNA, the CDR3 is TGTGCCAGCAGCCCAGACGGGGGAGGGAATGAAAAACTGTTTTTT.